The text below deals with one T cell receptor beta chain. A multiplex PCR was run with 60 Vbeta primers and 13 Jbeta primers. Profiling relied on immunoSEQ multiplex PCR, and the TCRdb table lists in-frame clones only, not all of them. Among 110,000 or so clones listed, about 80% were seen once. The sample comes from a study of cytomegalovirus exposure and HLA in healthy donors. Germline V lookup: CDR1 SGHNT, CDR2 YYREEE (reference sequence). The length of the CDR3 is 12 residues. With 5 bases removed from V and 4 bases from J, the gap between germline ends came to 7 bases. Sequenced: PBMCs. The TCR comes from a woman in her twenties or thirties in good health and CMV-seropositive. The chain recombines TRBV5-4 with TRBJ1-5; D unresolved. The CDR3 sequence: CASSYGNQPQHF. CDR3 nucleotides: TGTGCCAGCAGTTACGGGAATCAGCCCCAGCATTTT.